These 23 T cell receptor beta chains came from one sample sequenced in a study of molecular identifiers for immune sequencing clone quantification. TCRdb fed the PCR reads into MiXCR, producing one record per CDR3 protein. The sample consists of some 91,000 distinct CDR3 sequences, roughly 24% of them appearing once. Sequences were obtained from naive CD8+ T cells from blood, with Jurkat cell RNA spiked in. Regarding subset: FACS-sorted CD8+CD4-CCR7+CD45RA+ naive T cells. The receptors shown here come from a human donor in good health. Some libraries in this study had Jurkat cell RNA spiked in.

On this clonotype: As the CDR3 is not closed by the conserved phenylalanine or tryptophan, this likely results from a read error. The gene calls are TRBV12-3 or TRBV12-4 and TRBJ1-5; D is unclear. Trimming removed 5 bases at V and 6 bases at J, with 11 bases between. CDR3 size: 13 residues. In nucleotides, the CDR3 is TGTGCCAGCAGTCCCCCCGAGGGTCAGCCCCAGCATCTT. Translation: CASSPPEGQPQHL.

This clonotype has ten or more counts. The chain employs TRBV9 and TRBJ2-2; 8 nucleotides agree with TRBD1. V was pared by 3 bases and J by 6 bases, with 7 bases of the junction left unmatched. CDR3 size: 15 residues. From germline, CDR1 is SGDLS and CDR2 YYNGEE. This CDR3 reads CASSGRSGGPGELFF. Here the CDR3 DNA reads TGTGCCAGCAGCGGCCGTTCAGGGGGCCCCGGGGAGCTGTTTTTT.

This clonotype has a count of ten or more. The chain uses TRBV7-2 and TRBJ2-1, with unresolved D. Germline values: CDR1 SGHTA, CDR2 FQGNSA. This CDR3 contains 12 residues. Trimming stripped 3 bases from V and 0 bases from J, with 0 bases between. The CDR3 region is CASSFSYNEQFF. In DNA form, the CDR3 reads TGTGCCAGCAGCTTCTCCTACAATGAGCAGTTCTTC.

This clonotype showed up many times. This chain links TRBV5-1 with TRBJ1-1, with D possibly TRBD1 on 6 matching bases. V lost 3 bases to trimming and J lost 3 bases, with 12 bases between them. The germline V gene encodes CDR1 SGHRS and CDR2 YFSETQ. The CDR3 sequence is 14 residues long. Here the CDR3 DNA reads TGCGCCAGCAGCTCCCACAGGGAGGACACTGAAGCTTTCTTT. Translated: CASSSHREDTEAFF.

Ten or more counts support this clonotype. The genes are TRBV5-4 and TRBJ1-1; 7 positions match TRBD1. Germline V gene sequence: CDR1 SGHNT, CDR2 YYREEE (reference sequence). The CDR3 is made up of 13 amino acids. V shed 4 bases, J shed 4 bases, and the junction held 4 bases outside the gene matches. As DNA, the CDR3 is TGTGCCAGCAGCACCGGGACAGCCACTGAAGCTTTCTTT. Protein sequence: CASSTGTATEAFF.

In this sample, this clonotype turned up once. This may be a read error: a much more frequent sequence differs by one nucleotide. V usage is TRBV25-1 and J usage is TRBJ2-6; possible D gene TRBD1, 6 bases. The CDR3 length is 14 residues. Germline V gives CDR1 MGHDK, CDR2 SYGVNS. CDR3 in DNA: TGTGCCAGCAGTGAGGGGGCTGGGGCCAACGGCCTGACTTTC. Translated, it gives CASSEGAGANGLTF.

This clonotype was seen a few times. A single base separates this from a much larger clone, so it may be a read error. This sequence joins TRBV7-9 and TRBJ1-4; D possibly corresponds to TRBD1 (5 bases). With 1 base removed from V and 9 bases from J, the gap between germline ends came to 15 bases. The CDR3 contains 15 residues. CDR1 SEHNR and CDR2 FQNEAQ come from the germline V gene (reference sequence). CDR3 in amino acids: CASSLEGHRNKKLFF. For the CDR3, the DNA is TGTGCCAGCAGCTTAGAGGGGCACCGGAATAAAAAACTGTTTTTT.

Of note for this clonotype: The junction does not match germline at one end; this may be a read error. The chain is built from TRBV29-1 and TRBJ2-7, with D perhaps TRBD2 (6 bases). This CDR3 is 13 amino acids long. Germline assignment: CDR1 SQVTM and CDR2 ANQGSEA. The CDR3 DNA reads TGCAGCGCTGTGCGGGACGGCTCCTACGCGCAGTACTTC. It codes for CSAVRDGSYAQYF.

Points on this clonotype: A clone one base away is much larger, so this may be a read error. This chain links TRBV5-4 with TRBJ2-4, with a weak D call TRBD2 (5 bases). CDR1 is SGHNT and CDR2 is YYREEE in the germline V gene (reference sequence). This CDR3 is 15 amino acids long. The CDR3 reads CASSFRDAAKNTQYF. Written as DNA, the CDR3 is TGTGCCAGCAGCTTTCGGGATGCAGCCAAAAACACTCAGTACTTC.

Points on this clonotype: Because it lacks the conserved phenylalanine or tryptophan at the end, this CDR3 is likely a read error. The rearrangement uses TRBV7-2 and TRBJ2-2; 9 bases agree with TRBD2. The CDR3 is 19 amino acids. Losses at the gene ends were 5 bases for V and 6 bases for J; bases not matched to a gene: 19. Germline V gene sequence: CDR1 SGHTA, CDR2 FQGNSA. CDR3 in DNA: TGTGCCAGCAGCCCTCCGAGAATCCAGGTAGCGGGAGTGTCCGGGGAGCTGTTTTAT. Translated, it gives CASSPPRIQVAGVSGELFY.

The chain uses TRBV27 and TRBJ2-7, with 8 bases identical to TRBD2. Germline CDR1 MNHEY, CDR2 SMNVEV (reference sequence). The CDR3 is 14 amino acids. The V segment lost 2 bases and the J segment 5 bases; nucleotides outside the gene matches: 5. CDR3 sequence reads: CASSLGRGGDEQYF. The CDR3 DNA reads TGTGCCAGCAGTTTAGGACGGGGGGGGGACGAGCAGTACTTC.

This clonotype was seen ten or more times. V usage is TRBV4-3 and J usage is TRBJ1-1; D is perhaps TRBD1 (6 bases). Per germline, CDR1 LGHNA and CDR2 YSLEER. The CDR3 loop spans 18 amino acids. The V end was cut by 1 base, the J end by 1 base, with 19 bases between. The CDR3 reads CASSQGLAVGGPNTEAFF. CDR3 bases: TGCGCCAGCAGCCAAGGGTTGGCCGTGGGGGGGCCGAACACTGAAGCTTTCTTT.

Points on this clonotype: This may come from a read error, since a much larger clone is one base off. No conserved phenylalanine or tryptophan ends this CDR3, so it is likely a read error. The V and J genes are TRBV30 and TRBJ2-1; the D is unclear. Trimming shortened V by 0 bases and J by 8 bases, and 8 bases separated the two germline ends. Germline CDR1 reads GTSNPN; CDR2 reads SVGIG (reference sequence). The CDR3 spans 12 residues. DNA of the CDR3: TGTGCCTGGAGTGTATCGTCCGATGAGCAGTTCCTC. As protein: CAWSVSSDEQFL.

With respect to this clonotype: This could be a read error, since a much larger clone is one nucleotide away. Because it lacks the conserved phenylalanine or tryptophan at the end, this CDR3 is likely a read error. The CDR3 loop is CSVVLAGVEQFI. Here the CDR3 DNA reads TGCAGCGTGGTACTAGCGGGAGTTGAGCAGTTCATC. This chain connects TRBV29-1 to TRBJ2-1; TRBD2 aligns across 11 bases. The CDR3 contains 12 residues. The ends lost 6 bases at V and 9 bases at J; junction bases unmatched: 4. Germline CDR1 reads SQVTM; CDR2 reads ANQGSEA.

In this sample, this clonotype turned up a few times. This clone may be a read error of a much larger clone one base away. The chain uses TRBV6-2 or TRBV6-3 and TRBJ2-7; D is undetermined. Germline lookup yields CDR1 MNHEY and CDR2 SVGEGT. Trimming took off 5 bases at V and 2 bases at J, with 13 bases between the two ends. CDR3 length: 14 residues. As DNA, the CDR3 is TGTGCCAGCAGTAAGCTCCCGCGCCCCTACGAGCAGTACTTC. Amino acids: CASSKLPRPYEQYF.

This clonotype was recorded at least ten times. The chain has TRBV30 and TRBJ2-7; D gene ambiguous. CDR3 length equals 11 residues. Germline V lookup: CDR1 GTSNPN, CDR2 SVGIG (reference sequence). V was trimmed by 6 bases and J by 2 bases, leaving 8 bases between them. The CDR3 bases are TGTGCCTGCGGCCTCGCCTACGAGCAGTACTTC. Translating it yields CACGLAYEQYF.

Concerning this clonotype itself: A much larger clonotype is one base distant, so this may be a read error. The rearrangement links TRBV10-3 to TRBJ1-1; D unresolved. Trimming took 6 bases from V and 1 from J, leaving 12 bases between them. The CDR3 spans 14 residues. Germline values: CDR1 ENHRY, CDR2 SYGVKD. CDR3 region: CAISPGPTNTEAFF. DNA of the CDR3: TGTGCCATCAGCCCTGGACCGACGAACACTGAAGCTTTCTTT.

With regard to this clonotype: A read error may account for a junction end that differs from germline. The chain employs TRBV20-1 and TRBJ2-7; 11 bases are a match to TRBD2. This CDR3 comprises 14 residues. The germline CDR1 and CDR2 sequences are DFQATT and SNEGSKA (reference sequence). The CDR3 sequence is CSAPGLAVSYEQCF. Written as DNA, the CDR3 is TGCAGTGCCCCGGGACTAGCGGTATCCTACGAGCAGTGCTTC.

This clonotype has just a few counts. The chain links TRBV19 to TRBJ2-1; no firm D call. V was pared by 3 bases and J by 5 bases, with 11 bases between. CDR1 and CDR2 from the germline V gene are LNHDA and SQIVND (reference sequence). The CDR3 sequence is 14 residues long. The CDR3 DNA reads as TGTGCCAGTAGTATCAAAGTGCAGAACAATGAGCAGTTCTTC. Translating it yields CASSIKVQNNEQFF.

This clonotype was seen many times. V usage is TRBV29-1 and J usage is TRBJ2-2, with D tentatively TRBD1 (6 bases). The CDR3 loop spans 12 amino acids. Trimming took 6 bases from V and 5 from J, leaving 10 bases between them. CDR1 and CDR2 from the germline V gene are SQVTM and ANQGSEA. The DNA for the CDR3 is TGCAGCGTCTGGGGGCAGACCGGGGAGCTGTTTTTT. This translates into CSVWGQTGELFF.

This clonotype was picked up many times. The chain employs TRBV6-4 and TRBJ2-4; a possible D gene is TRBD1 (6 bases). The CDR3 consists of 15 residues. Germline V CDR1 and CDR2: MRHNA, SNTAGT. V lost 4 bases and J 8 bases, leaving 18 bases between the germline ends. The CDR3 DNA reads TGTGCCAGCAGTGTTGGACAGTTTATAGGGTACATTCAGTACTTC. It specifies CASSVGQFIGYIQYF.

The V call is TRBV9, the J call TRBJ2-5, with unresolved D. Germline CDR1 is SGDLS and CDR2 is YYNGEE. CDR3 length: 15 amino acids. With 3 bases removed from V and 9 bases from J, the gap between germline ends came to 21 bases. The CDR3 region is CASSDRTDPLEPQYF. CDR3 nucleotide sequence: TGTGCCAGCAGCGATCGGACGGACCCTCTCGAGCCCCAGTACTTC.

This clonotype was detected ten times or more. This chain joins TRBV5-1 and TRBJ2-3, with 8 bases identical to TRBD2. Looked up from germline, CDR1 is SGHRS and CDR2 is YFSETQ. J lost 1 base, V lost 4 bases, and 2 bases had no gene match. The CDR3 has 14 residues. The CDR3 loop is CASSRAGGTDTQYF. For the CDR3, the DNA is TGCGCCAGCAGCAGAGCGGGGGGCACAGATACGCAGTATTTT.